This T cell receptor beta chain originates from a study of cytomegalovirus exposure and HLA in healthy donors. PCR primers comprised 60 Vbeta and 13 Jbeta primers. Clones were sequenced by immunoSEQ multiplex PCR, and TCRdb holds only the in-frame ones, with some missing. The table lists approximately 170,000 clones, 70% to 75% of them singletons, with approximately 4.4% in the top ten. General observations from the study: The authors later linked a missense DCLRE1C variant to TCR beta V- and J-gene trimming. Specific recognition of CMV antigens was confirmed in vitro for a few chains (all CMV-associated).

This CDR3 has 15 residues. Trimming shortened V by 2 bases and J by 2 bases, and 13 bases separated the two germline ends. From germline, CDR1 is SGHTA and CDR2 FQGNSA. Comments on this clone: Its specificity is not known.

This TCR derives from a man aged 18 to 35 in good health and CMV-seropositive. The chain links TRBV7-2 to TRBJ2-7, with D tentatively TRBD1 (6 bases). Material: PBMCs. The CDR3 reads CASSLNPQGPYEQYV. Written as DNA, the CDR3 is TGTGCCAGCAGCTTAAACCCCCAGGGGCCCTACGAGCAGTACGTC.